The 31 T cell receptor beta chains below were found in one sample sequenced in a study of T-cell memory formation after mild COVID-19. From the 5' RACE reads, TCRdb called clonotypes with MiXCR, one entry per CDR3 protein. The table shows approximately 350,000 distinct CDR3 sequences, with 13% to 15% occurring only once. The specimen was PBMCs or a T cell subset sorted from them (not recorded which). The receptors here all came from a young man who had mild COVID-19 (a few samples of this study predate the infection). Cell type and time point are not known.

The table lists this clonotype with many counts. CDR3 protein: CAIGSSLRETQYF. The CDR3 DNA reads TGTGCCATCGGATCCTCTCTGCGAGAGACCCAGTACTTC. V is TRBV10-3 and J is TRBJ2-5; D call uncertain. The CDR3 has 13 amino acids. V shed 8 bases and J shed 4 bases, with 14 bases lying between them. The germline V gene encodes CDR1 ENHRY and CDR2 SYGVKD.

This chain uses TRBV29-1 with TRBJ1-2, with D tentatively TRBD1 (5 bases). The CDR3 runs 13 residues. CDR1 SQVTM and CDR2 ANQGSEA come from the germline V gene. Trimming took 6 bases from V and 0 from J, leaving 11 bases between them. The CDR3 coding sequence is TGCAGCGTGGACGGGGCGACTAACTATGGCTACACCTTC. Its translation is CSVDGATNYGYTF.

V gene TRBV9 combines with J gene TRBJ1-6, with 7 bases lining up with TRBD1. CDR3 size: 14 residues. Germline V CDR1 and CDR2: SGDLS, YYNGEE. J gave up 7 bases and V 0 bases, and 1 base lay outside the gene matches. DNA of the CDR3: TGTGCCAGCAGCGTAGAAGGGGGCAATTCACCCCTCCACTTT. Translated, it gives CASSVEGGNSPLHF.

This chain connects TRBV6-2 or TRBV6-3 to TRBJ2-1; D not resolved. From germline, CDR1 is MNHEY and CDR2 SVGEGT. Trimming shortened V by 1 base and J by 8 bases, and 9 bases separated the two germline ends. The CDR3 is 13 residues long. The CDR3 protein is CASSYLGQYEQFF. The CDR3 nucleotides are TGTGCCAGCAGTTACTTAGGGCAGTATGAGCAGTTCTTC.

The rearrangement joins TRBV7-6 to TRBJ1-4; 8 bases fit TRBD1. The germline CDR1 and CDR2 sequences are SGHVS and FNYEAQ. The CDR3 length is 16 residues. With V trimmed by 3 bases and J by 6 bases, 9 bases remained unmatched. CDR3 region: CASSLVGQGSDEKLFF. CDR3 nucleotides: TGTGCCAGCAGCTTGGTCGGACAGGGTAGTGATGAAAAACTGTTTTTT. Filled out from reference TRBV7-6 and TRBJ1-4, the complete variable domain reads GAGVSQSPRYKVTKRGQDVALRCDPISGHVSLYWYRQALGQGPEFLTYFNYEAQQDKSGLPNDRFSAERPEGSISTLTIQRTEQRDSAMYRCASSLVGQGSDEKLFFGSGTQLSVL.

Concerning this clonotype itself: A read error may produce the germline difference seen at one junction end. The V and J genes are TRBV6-5 and TRBJ1-2, with D possibly TRBD1 on 5 matching bases. Germline CDR1 reads MNHEY; CDR2 reads SVGAGI. The CDR3 length is 14 residues. CDR3 in amino acids: CASSYSRGNDGYTF. CDR3 nucleotides: TGTGCCAGCAGTTACTCGAGGGGTAACGATGGCTACACCTTC.

This clonotype was observed a few times. The rearrangement joins TRBV7-9 to TRBJ2-5; 8 bases are a match to TRBD1. Unmatched junction bases numbered 16, after V lost 4 bases and J lost 6 bases. The CDR3 has 17 amino acids. From germline, CDR1 is SEHNR and CDR2 FQNEAQ (reference sequence). The CDR3: CASSSIWGETGVKTQYF. The CDR3 nucleotides read TGTGCCAGCAGCTCCATTTGGGGGGAGACAGGGGTGAAGACCCAGTACTTC. The whole variable domain, filled in from reference TRBV7-9 and TRBJ2-5, reads DTGVSQNPRHKITKRGQNVTFRCDPISEHNRLYWYRQTLGQGPEFLTYFQNEAQLEKSRLLSDRFSAERPKGSFSTLEIQRTEQGDSAMYLCASSSIWGETGVKTQYFGPGTRLLVL.

This clonotype was counted only a few times. The chain couples TRBV6-1 to TRBJ2-1; TRBD1 might be the D (5 bases). The CDR3 extends over 16 amino acids. V was cut by 1 base and J by 0 bases, with 10 bases left in between. Germline CDR1 reads MNHNS; CDR2 reads SASEGT. The CDR3 bases are TGTGCCAGCAGTGAAGATGGGGCAGGCTCCTACAATGAGCAGTTCTTC. It encodes CASSEDGAGSYNEQFF.

This clonotype was recorded many times. The chain carries TRBV29-1 and TRBJ1-2; D uncertain. Trimming removed 6 bases at V and 1 base at J, with 12 bases between. This CDR3 has 13 amino acids. Germline V gene data show CDR1 as SQVTM and CDR2 as ANQGSEA. This CDR3 is CSVFLTDNYGYTF. In DNA, the CDR3 is TGCAGCGTCTTTTTGACGGATAACTATGGCTACACCTTC.

This clonotype was counted only a few times. The genes are TRBV29-1 and TRBJ2-2; no clear D. The germline V and J ends were trimmed by 4 bases and 1 base, with 10 bases remaining between them. Germline CDR1 reads SQVTM; CDR2 reads ANQGSEA. This CDR3 is 14 amino acids long. The CDR3 bases are TGCAGCGTTGTTGAGGCAGTGAACACCGGGGAGCTGTTTTTT. It codes for CSVVEAVNTGELFF.

CDR3 in DNA: TGCAGTGCTGGCGTCGATCGGGGGGTTCGAGACGAGCAGTACTTC. Translation: CSAGVDRGVRDEQYF. This sequence joins TRBV20-1 and TRBJ2-7, with TRBD2 matching 7 bases. V was pared by 5 bases and J by 5 bases, with 15 bases of the junction left unmatched. Germline V gives CDR1 DFQATT, CDR2 SNEGSKA (reference sequence). This CDR3 has 15 amino acids.

This rearrangement joins TRBV9 to TRBJ1-2; a possible D gene is TRBD1 (5 bases). This CDR3 is built from 14 residues. The ends were cut back, 0 bases at V and 2 bases at J, with 8 bases in the middle. Germline CDR1 reads SGDLS; CDR2 reads YYNGEE. Written as DNA, the CDR3 is TGTGCCAGCAGCGTAGGGGACTGGAACTATGGCTACACCTTC. Its protein is CASSVGDWNYGYTF.

This clonotype was recorded at least ten times. J is TRBJ2-4 and V is TRBV4-1; 8 bases match TRBD2. The V gene's germline CDR1 is MGHRA and CDR2 YSYEKL. There are 14 residues in the CDR3. J gave up 7 bases and V 4 bases, and 6 bases lay outside the gene matches. The CDR3 sequence: CASSRGLVGNIQYF. CDR3 coding DNA: TGCGCCAGCAGCCGGGGACTAGTGGGGAACATTCAGTACTTC.

The sample holds a few counts of this clonotype. V usage is TRBV20-1 and J usage is TRBJ2-3; tentative D call: TRBD1 (5 bases). CDR3 length: 13 residues. V lost 5 bases to trimming and J lost 0 bases, with 9 bases between them. The germline gives CDR1 DFQATT, CDR2 SNEGSKA (reference sequence). The CDR3 here is CSARRGSTDTQYF. DNA of the CDR3: TGCAGTGCTCGTAGGGGTAGCACAGATACGCAGTATTTT.

The chain has TRBV2 and TRBJ2-6; TRBD1 matches at 11 bases. The CDR3 runs 16 residues. Unmatched junction bases numbered 4, after V lost 9 bases and J lost 0 bases. Germline CDR1 reads SNHLY; CDR2 reads FYNNEI. The CDR3 protein is CARRDRGISGANVLTF. As DNA, the CDR3 is TGTGCCAGACGGGACAGGGGGATCTCTGGGGCCAACGTCCTGACTTTC.

CDR3: CASSFSQGNTIYF. CDR3 coding DNA: TGTGCCAGCAGTTTTAGTCAGGGAAACACCATATATTTT. The chain is built from TRBV12-3 or TRBV12-4 and TRBJ1-3; D ambiguous. V was cut by 3 bases and J by 4 bases, with 7 bases left in between. CDR3 length: 13 amino acids.

In this sample, this clonotype turned up many times. The genes are TRBV24-1 and TRBJ2-1, with D hard to call. CDR3 length equals 14 residues. V was shortened by 9 bases and J by 0 bases, with 11 bases between the two germline ends. CDR1 KGHDR and CDR2 SFDVKD come from the germline V gene. The CDR3 spells CATAPAGSYNEQFF. As DNA, the CDR3 is TGTGCCACCGCCCCCGCCGGCTCCTACAATGAGCAGTTCTTC.

The table lists this clonotype with a few counts. V gene TRBV12-3 or TRBV12-4 combines with J gene TRBJ1-1, with a tentative D call TRBD1 (5 bases). The CDR3 runs 14 residues. V lost 6 bases and J 5 bases, leaving 16 bases between the germline ends. The CDR3 sequence is CASSLEGPETEAFF. The CDR3 nucleotides are TGTGCCAGCAGCCTCGAGGGGCCCGAGACTGAAGCTTTCTTT.

The table lists this clonotype with a few counts. This chain uses TRBV6-6 with TRBJ2-7, with D perhaps TRBD1 or TRBD2 (5 bases each). V shed 5 bases and J shed 2 bases, with 10 bases lying between them. Per the germline V gene, CDR1 is MNHNY and CDR2 is SVGAGI (reference sequence). This CDR3 has 13 residues. For the CDR3, the DNA is TGTGCCAGCAGTAACCGGGACGCCTACGAGCAGTACTTC. Translated, it gives CASSNRDAYEQYF.

This clonotype has a count of ten or more. The chain recombines TRBV5-1 with TRBJ1-1; D perhaps matches TRBD1 (5 bases). This CDR3 is built from 14 residues. Trimming removed 6 bases from V and 3 bases from J, with 15 bases in between. The germline gives CDR1 SGHRS, CDR2 YFSETQ. The CDR3, as DNA: TGCGCCAGCAAGCGGGTGGGGCCGGACACTGAAGCTTTCTTT. This encodes CASKRVGPDTEAFF.

This chain joins TRBV10-3 and TRBJ1-6; weak D call: TRBD1 (6 bases). The CDR3 is 16 residues long. CDR1 is ENHRY and CDR2 is SYGVKD in the germline V gene. Trimming took off 2 bases at V and 4 bases at J, with 12 bases between the two ends. The CDR3 protein is CAISERAGEYNSPLHF. In DNA form, the CDR3 reads TGTGCCATCAGTGAGAGGGCAGGGGAGTATAATTCACCCCTCCACTTT.

At least ten counts were recorded for this clonotype. The CDR3 is CASSSTGSLLTDTQYF. CDR3 bases: TGCGCCAGCAGCTCAACAGGGTCCCTTCTCACAGATACGCAGTATTTT. The chain links TRBV5-1 to TRBJ2-3; TRBD1 might be the D (6 bases). This CDR3 has 16 amino acids. Trimming took 3 bases from V and 2 from J, leaving 16 bases between them. CDR1 SGHRS and CDR2 YFSETQ come from the germline V gene.

The chain is built from TRBV6-5 and TRBJ1-6, with D maybe TRBD1 (5 bases). Trimming removed 6 bases from V and 7 bases from J, with 13 bases in between. Germline lookup yields CDR1 MNHEY and CDR2 SVGAGI. The CDR3 extends over 14 amino acids. In nucleotides, the CDR3 is TGTGCCAGCAGAACGGGACCGAAGAATTCACCCCTCCACTTT. Its translation: CASRTGPKNSPLHF.

The chain carries TRBV7-2 and TRBJ1-4; D not certain. The CDR3 covers 13 residues. V was shortened by 4 bases and J by 7 bases, with 10 bases between the two germline ends. Germline V gene data show CDR1 as SGHTA and CDR2 as FQGNSA. The CDR3 is CASSSMDGEKLFF. For the CDR3, the DNA is TGTGCCAGCAGCTCCATGGACGGTGAAAAACTGTTTTTT.

A few counts support this clonotype. This rearrangement joins TRBV5-1 to TRBJ1-2, with D unresolved. CDR1 SGHRS and CDR2 YFSETQ come from the germline V gene. The V end lost 4 bases, the J end lost 4 bases, and 14 bases lay between the germline ends. This CDR3 is 14 amino acids long. The CDR3 DNA reads as TGCGCCAGCAGCCGAATCGACAAGCCCTATGGCTACACCTTC. This gives the protein CASSRIDKPYGYTF.

The chain recombines TRBV5-1 with TRBJ2-7, with D tentatively TRBD1 (6 bases). There are 13 residues in the CDR3. Germline CDR1 and CDR2: SGHRS and YFSETQ. V gave up 10 bases and J gave up 2 bases, with 16 bases separating them. The CDR3 DNA is TGCGCCTCCGGGCAGGGGCTACCCTACGAGCAGTACTTC. It codes for CASGQGLPYEQYF.

The chain has TRBV27 and TRBJ2-3; the match to TRBD2 covers 8 bases. This CDR3 is built from 13 residues. Unmatched junction bases numbered 9, after V lost 8 bases and J lost 8 bases. CDR1 and CDR2 from the germline V gene are MNHEY and SMNVEV (reference sequence). CDR3 nucleotide sequence: TGTGCCAGCCTGTCGGGGGGGTCGGGTACGCAGTATTTT. It is translated as CASLSGGSGTQYF.

This clonotype was detected a few times. The chain recombines TRBV5-6 with TRBJ2-2; D unresolved. In germline, CDR1 is SGHDT, CDR2 YYEEEE. V lost 2 bases and J 4 bases, leaving 9 bases between the germline ends. CDR3 size: 14 residues. CDR3: CASSFQPTTGELFF. The CDR3 DNA reads TGTGCCAGCAGCTTTCAACCGACCACCGGGGAGCTGTTTTTT.

The V gene is TRBV12-3 or TRBV12-4, the J gene TRBJ1-1; maybe TRBD1 (6 bases). V dropped 5 bases and J dropped 1 base, with 14 bases sitting between them. This CDR3 spans 15 amino acids. CDR3 protein: CASSRRGAGNTEAFF. In DNA form, the CDR3 reads TGTGCCAGCAGTCGGCGGGGGGCGGGGAACACTGAAGCTTTCTTT.

This sequence joins TRBV29-1 and TRBJ1-2; D not resolved. Trimming left V 4 bases short and J 7 bases short, with 13 bases between. This CDR3 is 12 amino acids long. In germline, CDR1 is SQVTM, CDR2 ANQGSEA. CDR3 in amino acids: CSVVGGMGGYTF. In DNA, the CDR3 is TGCAGCGTTGTAGGAGGGATGGGTGGCTACACCTTC. The complete variable domain, with remaining parts taken from reference TRBV29-1 and TRBJ1-2, reads SAVISQKPSRDICQRGTSLTIQCQVDSQVTMMFWYRQQPGQSLTLIATANQGSEATYESGFVIDKFPISRPNLTFSTLTVSNMSPEDSSIYLCSVVGGMGGYTFGSGTRLTVV.

This clonotype came up a few times. The V gene is TRBV3-1, the J gene TRBJ1-1, with 8 bases fitting TRBD1. The V gene's germline CDR1 is LGHDT and CDR2 YNNKEL (reference sequence). The CDR3 is made up of 14 amino acids. Trimming removed 4 bases from V and 4 bases from J; junction bases left unmatched: 5. The CDR3 DNA reads TGTGCCAGCAGCCCAAGGGGACAGGCCACTGAAGCTTTCTTT. Its protein is CASSPRGQATEAFF.